The 10 T cell receptor beta chains presented below share a single source sample, sequenced in a study of cytomegalovirus exposure and HLA in healthy donors. Primers included in the PCR were 60 Vbeta and 13 Jbeta primers. TCRdb keeps only in-frame clones here, not all; method: immunoSEQ multiplex PCR. This repertoire shows approximately 100,000 clones, approximately 80% found once; its top ten account for over 4%. The source material was PBMCs. The origin of the receptors is a female donor in good health and CMV-seropositive.

The V call is TRBV18, the J call TRBJ1-1, with D perhaps matching TRBD1 (6 bases). Germline V gene sequence: CDR1 KGHSH, CDR2 LQKENI. CDR3 length: 14 amino acids. CDR3 DNA sequence: TGTGCGGCGGTCGAGGGGGTAAGGAACACTGAAGCTTTCTTT. It codes for CAAVEGVRNTEAFF.

V and J are TRBV29-1 and TRBJ2-3; 10 positions match TRBD2. The CDR3 is made up of 13 amino acids. Germline assignment: CDR1 SQVTM and CDR2 ANQGSEA. Trimming cost V 6 bases and J 6 bases; bases outside gene matches: 6. Here the CDR3 DNA reads TGCAGCGTATTAGCGGGGGGCCTGGATACGCAGTATTTT. Amino acids: CSVLAGGLDTQYF.

This sequence joins TRBV7-9 and TRBJ1-6; D is possibly TRBD1 (6 bases). Trimming pared 2 bases from V and 8 bases from J, leaving 13 bases between. This CDR3 contains 15 residues. The germline CDR1 and CDR2 sequences are SEHNR and FQNEAQ (reference sequence). This CDR3 reads CASSLFAGADSPLHF. In DNA form, the CDR3 reads TGTGCCAGCAGCTTATTCGCAGGGGCGGATTCACCCCTCCACTTT.

This sequence joins TRBV19 and TRBJ2-1; 8 nucleotides align to TRBD2. After removal of 3 bases from V and 1 base from J, the junction contained 5 bases not matched to a gene. The CDR3 length is 16 residues. Looked up from germline, CDR1 is LNHDA and CDR2 is SQIVND (reference sequence). CDR3 region: CASSMGLAGSYNEQFF. In DNA, the CDR3 is TGTGCCAGTAGTATGGGTCTAGCGGGTTCCTACAATGAGCAGTTCTTC.

The V gene is TRBV19, the J gene TRBJ1-1, with D perhaps matching TRBD1 (6 bases). Germline V gene sequence: CDR1 LNHDA, CDR2 SQIVND (reference sequence). There are 15 residues in the CDR3. Trimming took off 2 bases at V and 2 bases at J, with 12 bases between the two ends. CDR3 DNA: TGTGCCAGTAGTATAATGGCGGGGGGCAACACTGAAGCTTTCTTT. Its protein product is CASSIMAGGNTEAFF. Full variable domain (rest looked up from reference TRBV19 and TRBJ1-1): DGGITQSPKYLFRKEGQNVTLSCEQNLNHDAMYWYRQDPGQGLRLIYYSQIVNDFQKGDIAEGYSVSREKKESFPLTVTSAQKNPTAFYLCASSIMAGGNTEAFFGQGTRLTVV.

For the CDR3, the DNA is TGCGCCAGCAGTTCCTATGGTCCTGCGGGGAATGAGCAGTTCTTC. Its protein is CASSSYGPAGNEQFF. J is TRBJ2-1 and V is TRBV10-1, with a tentative D call TRBD2 (6 bases). Trimming pared 5 bases from V and 7 bases from J, leaving 18 bases between. Germline assignment: CDR1 WNHNN and CDR2 SYGVQD (reference sequence). The CDR3 loop spans 15 amino acids.

The J gene is TRBJ2-3, the V gene TRBV19; TRBD2 matches at 10 bases. The CDR3 totals 17 residues. The trim removed 5 bases at V and 4 bases at J, leaving 12 bases unmatched. Germline-derived CDR1 and CDR2 are LNHDA and SQIVND (reference sequence). As DNA, the CDR3 is TGTGCCAGTAGTCCGATGACCACTAGCGGGGTGGCAGATACGCAGTATTTT. It is translated as CASSPMTTSGVADTQYF. The whole variable domain, remainder taken from reference TRBV19 and TRBJ2-3, is DGGITQSPKYLFRKEGQNVTLSCEQNLNHDAMYWYRQDPGQGLRLIYYSQIVNDFQKGDIAEGYSVSREKKESFPLTVTSAQKNPTAFYLCASSPMTTSGVADTQYFGPGTRLTVL.

This chain links TRBV5-8 with TRBJ1-6, with TRBD1 matching over 7 bases. This CDR3 comprises 16 residues. The V gene end was trimmed by 2 bases and the J gene end by 2 bases; junction bases not matched to a gene: 4. In germline, CDR1 is SGHTS, CDR2 YDEGEE. The CDR3 region has the DNA TGTGCCAGCAGCTTTTTAGGGGGCGCCTATAATTCACCCCTCCACTTT. It specifies CASSFLGGAYNSPLHF.

This chain uses TRBV6-5 with TRBJ2-7, with D perhaps TRBD1 (6 bases). The CDR3 consists of 12 residues. Trimming shortened V by 5 bases and J by 3 bases, and 8 bases separated the two germline ends. CDR1 and CDR2 (germline): MNHEY, SVGAGI. The CDR3 reads CASSRRGYEQYF. Here the CDR3 DNA reads TGTGCCAGCAGTCGCAGGGGCTACGAGCAGTACTTC.

The CDR3 nucleotides read TGTGCCAGCAGCCAAGTGTTGGGACTAGCGGGAGATACGCAGTATTTT. This encodes CASSQVLGLAGDTQYF. The chain joins TRBV4-2 to TRBJ2-3; 12 positions agree with TRBD2. Germline loops: CDR1 LGHNA, CDR2 YNFKEQ. The V segment lost 1 base and the J segment 5 bases; nucleotides outside the gene matches: 4. This CDR3 is 16 amino acids long.